This TCR beta chain comes out of a study of blood T cell repertoires in COVID-19. On the study more broadly: Samples came from the United States, Italy and Spain, spanning acute and convalescent COVID-19. Sources were T cells, B-cell-depleted T cells, or PBMCs; the material itself was cDNA or gDNA.

Produced via immunoSEQ multiplex PCR; TCRdb's table is partial and in-frame only. Of tens of thousands of clones listed, 88% are singletons. Two negative PCRs, clearance, or symptom resolution were required of recovered Cohort 3 donors. The ends were cut back, 4 bases at V and 5 bases at J, with 9 bases in the middle. Germline CDR1 is WSHSY and CDR2 is SAAADI. The CDR3 consists of 14 residues. The TCR sequence derives from a woman between 40 and 50 years old who had recovered from COVID-19. J is TRBJ1-6 and V is TRBV10-2; D is possibly TRBD1 (5 bases). The sequencing input was PBMCs or T cells enriched from blood (not recorded which). CDR3 bases: TGCGCCAGCAGTGCACAGGTCCATAATTCACCCCTCCACTTT. It is translated as CASSAQVHNSPLHF.